These T cell receptor beta chains were read from a single sample in a study of blood T cell repertoires in COVID-19. The assay was immunoSEQ multiplex PCR, and TCRdb's table has in-frame clones only and misses some. The repertoire holds 310,000 or so clones, with around 90% as singletons. Sample: peripheral blood. These receptors were collected from a man aged 25-45 years with COVID-19, enrolled during active disease. CDR3s include the opening cysteine and the closing phenylalanine or tryptophan. D genes are given only for firm matches. Not all rows give a size; the values are once, few, many and, for expanded clones, a class.

j_call,v_call,clone_size,d_call,cdr3_aa,cdr3_nt
TRBJ1-2,TRBV19,-,TRBD1,CASRTPSGTGAQFLYGYTF,TGTGCCAGTAGGACACCCTCCGGGACAGGGGCCCAGTTTTTGTATGGCTACACCTTC
TRBJ1-4,TRBV27,-,-,CASSLGAGNEKLFF,TGTGCCAGCAGTTTAGGTGCGGGTAATGAAAAACTGTTTTTT
TRBJ2-5,TRBV5-1,-,TRBD2,CASSPGLATQETQYF,TGCGCCAGCTCCCCGGGACTAGCGACACAAGAGACCCAGTACTTC
TRBJ2-5,TRBV5-4,-,-,CASRNRVQETQYF,TGTGCCAGCAGAAACAGGGTTCAGGAGACCCAGTACTTC
TRBJ2-3,TRBV18,-,-,CASSPPGTDTQYF,TGTGCCAGCTCACCCCCAGGGACAGATACGCAGTATTTT
TRBJ2-7,TRBV2,-,TRBD1,CASRLTGTGPYEQYF,TGTGCCAGCAGGCTAACCGGGACAGGCCCCTACGAGCAGTACTTC
TRBJ1-5,TRBV19,few,TRBD1,CASSMTNRGSYSNQPQHF,TGTGCCAGTAGTATGACGAACAGGGGGAGTTATAGCAATCAGCCCCAGCATTTT
TRBJ2-7,TRBV4-1,-,-,CASSPQAGTYEQYF,TGCGCCAGCAGCCCCCAGGCAGGGACCTACGAGCAGTACTTC
TRBJ2-3,TRBV30,once,TRBD2,CAWSVQRTSGSRDTQYF,TGTGCCTGGAGTGTACAAAGGACTAGCGGGAGTAGAGATACGCAGTATTTT
TRBJ1-4,TRBV7-2,few,TRBD1,CASSFAGTGSEKLFF,TGTGCCAGCAGCTTTGCCGGGACAGGGAGTGAAAAACTGTTTTTT
TRBJ2-2,TRBV7-2,few,TRBD2,CASSLDRLAGGELFF,TGTGCCAGCAGCTTAGATCGACTAGCGGGGGGGGAGCTGTTTTTT
TRBJ2-1,TRBV7-8,few,TRBD2,CASSPEAGTSGDNEQFF,TGTGCCAGCAGCCCTGAGGCCGGGACTAGCGGGGACAATGAGCAGTTCTTC
TRBJ2-3,TRBV7-3,-,TRBD1,CASSRDRGEDTQYF,TGTGCCAGCAGCCGAGACAGGGGGGAAGATACGCAGTATTTT
TRBJ2-1,TRBV9,-,TRBD2,CASSPRAGTRVVEQFF,TGTGCCAGCAGCCCTCGAGCTGGGACTAGGGTCGTAGAGCAGTTCTTC
TRBJ1-3,TRBV15,-,-,CATSREEGNTIYF,TGTGCCACCAGCAGAGAGGAGGGAAACACCATATATTTT
TRBJ2-1,TRBV27,-,-,CASVSGSSYNEQFF,TGTGCCAGTGTTAGCGGTAGCTCCTACAATGAGCAGTTCTTC
TRBJ2-5,TRBV5-4,-,-,CASSRDNSFQETQYF,TGTGCCAGCAGCAGGGACAATTCCTTCCAAGAGACCCAGTACTTC
TRBJ2-3,TRBV5-1,-,TRBD2,CASSSTSGDTQYF,TGCGCCAGCAGCTCCACTAGCGGGGATACGCAGTATTTT
TRBJ1-5,TRBV28,few,-,CASSVSDSLGGPQHF,TGTGCCAGCAGTGTATCGGACTCCCTCGGGGGGCCCCAGCATTTT
TRBJ1-2,TRBV6-1,-,TRBD1,CASSWDSPANYGYTF,TGTGCCAGCAGTTGGGACAGCCCTGCTAACTATGGCTACACCTTC
TRBJ1-2,TRBV6-2/TRBV6-3,few,-,CASSYSKVRDKPGYGYTF,TGTGCCAGCAGTTACTCGAAGGTCAGGGACAAACCTGGGTATGGCTACACCTTC
TRBJ1-3,TRBV7-9,-,-,CASSLEEWVTGGNTIYF,TGTGCCAGCAGCTTAGAAGAATGGGTCACAGGTGGAAACACCATATATTTT
TRBJ1-5,TRBV28,-,-,CASTGGRGSNQPQHF,TGTGCCAGCACCGGGGGGAGGGGAAGCAATCAGCCCCAGCATTTT
TRBJ2-7,TRBV11-2,-,TRBD1,CASRQTGNSYEQYF,TGTGCCAGCAGACAGACAGGGAACTCCTACGAGCAGTACTTC
TRBJ1-3,TRBV28,-,TRBD1,CASSLGQAPGNTIYF,TGTGCCAGCAGTTTGGGACAGGCCCCTGGAAACACCATATATTTT
TRBJ2-6,TRBV6-4,once,-,CARSGGRAYSGANVLTF,TGTGCCAGAAGTGGTGGCAGGGCTTACTCTGGGGCCAACGTCCTGACTTTC
TRBJ1-2,TRBV18,-,-,CASSEGQGNPGYTF,TGTGCCAGCTCAGAGGGGCAGGGGAATCCTGGCTACACCTTC
TRBJ1-1,TRBV7-2,few,-,CASSSPRSHTEAFF,TGTGCCAGCAGCTCCCCACGGTCTCACACTGAAGCTTTCTTT
TRBJ1-1,TRBV5-1,-,TRBD1,CASSGRTGGGTEAFF,TGCGCCAGCAGCGGACGAACAGGGGGAGGCACTGAAGCTTTCTTT
TRBJ1-2,TRBV13,once,TRBD1,CASSQETGEVIYGYTF,TGTGCCAGCAGCCAAGAGACAGGGGAGGTTATCTATGGCTACACCTTC
TRBJ2-1,TRBV5-1,-,TRBD2,CASSSPWASGRIEQFF,TGCGCCAGCAGCTCCCCTTGGGCTAGCGGGAGGATTGAGCAGTTCTTC
TRBJ2-7,TRBV7-3,-,TRBD1,CASSPQGQGDEQYF,TGTGCCAGCAGCCCCCAGGGACAGGGAGACGAGCAGTACTTC
TRBJ1-5,TRBV3-1/TRBV3-2,-,-,CASSQDAGGNNQPQHF,TGTGCCAGCAGCCAAGATGCAGGAGGCAACAATCAGCCCCAGCATTTT
TRBJ2-5,TRBV7-2,-,-,CASSDLRETQYF,TGTGCCAGCAGCGATCTGCGGGAGACCCAGTACTTC
TRBJ2-7,TRBV27,-,TRBD2,CASSRPLLVAGGLGYEQYF,TGTGCCAGCAGCCGCCCCTTACTGGTAGCGGGAGGGCTTGGGTACGAGCAGTACTTC